This is a list of T cell receptor beta chains from one sample in a study. Each CDR3 protein gets one entry after TCRdb re-called the 5' RACE reads with MiXCR. The data contain roughly 57,000 distinct CDR3 sequences, roughly 20% of them singletons. Sequencing was carried out using tumor-infiltrating Tregs sorted from the breast tumor. Source of these receptors: a female donor with breast cancer. The CDR3 runs from the conserved cysteine through the conserved F or W. The D gene is left open where the match is weak. Some rows have no size entry. The others give once, few or many, or a class for an expanded clone.

TRBV5-1	many	TRBJ2-7	TRBD1	CASSLTGIAIYEQYF	TGCGCCAGCAGCCTGACAGGGATTGCTATTTACGAGCAGTACTTC
TRBV29-1	-	TRBJ2-2	-	CSVVSYTWELFF	TGCAGCGTTGTCAGTTACACCTGGGAGCTGTTTTTT
TRBV7-9	-	TRBJ1-1	-	CASSLQERQFGLNAEAFF	TGTGCCAGCAGCTTACAGGAGAGACAGTTCGGGTTAAACGCTGAAGCTTTCTTT
TRBV5-1	-	TRBJ2-3	-	CASSLRDRSGDTQYF	TGCGCCAGCAGCTTAAGAGACAGGTCTGGAGATACGCAGTATTTT
TRBV27	few	TRBJ1-5	-	CASSLFGAGARGNQPQHF	TGTGCCAGCAGCCTCTTTGGGGCAGGGGCCCGAGGCAATCAGCCCCAGCATTTT
TRBV3-1	many	TRBJ2-7	TRBD2	CASSPGTSGRAGEQYF	TGTGCCAGCAGCCCAGGGACTAGCGGGAGGGCCGGCGAGCAGTACTTC
TRBV6-1	few	TRBJ1-4	-	CASSDEGRQPNEKLFF	TGTGCCAGCAGTGATGAGGGAAGACAGCCTAATGAAAAACTGTTTTTT
TRBV18	-	TRBJ1-2	-	CASSPDAAYGYTF	TGTGCCAGCTCACCAGACGCAGCCTATGGCTACACCTTC
TRBV20-1	few	TRBJ1-2	-	CSAWHPQGNYGYTF	TGCAGTGCTTGGCACCCGCAGGGAAACTATGGCTACACCTTC
TRBV4-2	-	TRBJ2-3	-	CASSQAPVGREDTRYF	TGTGCCAGCAGCCAAGCCCCGGTAGGGCGTGAAGATACGCGGTATTTT
TRBV2	medium-sized	TRBJ2-7	-	CASRDAGTYEQYF	TGTGCCAGCAGGGACGCAGGAACCTACGAGCAGTACTTC
TRBV7-8	many	TRBJ1-2	-	CASSWAGRGSYGYTF	TGTGCCAGCAGCTGGGCGGGCAGGGGCTCGTATGGCTACACCTTC
TRBV15	many	TRBJ1-5	-	CATSRDGVQGDYQPQHF	TGTGCCACCAGCAGAGATGGGGTACAGGGCGATTATCAGCCCCAGCATTTT
TRBV6-2/TRBV6-3	-	TRBJ1-6	TRBD1	CASRGQRDSPLHF	TGTGCCAGCAGGGGACAGAGGGATTCACCCCTCCACTTT
TRBV6-5	many	TRBJ1-2	-	CASSYSAGRYYGYTF	TGTGCCAGCAGTTACTCCGCTGGCAGATACTATGGCTACACCTTC
TRBV12-3/TRBV12-4	-	TRBJ2-2	TRBD2	CASGSAGAQSRELFF	TGTGCCAGCGGTTCGGCGGGAGCCCAAAGCCGGGAGCTGTTTTTT
TRBV7-2	-	TRBJ1-6	-	CASSLALWGSSYNSPLHF	TGTGCCAGCAGCTTAGCGCTCTGGGGGTCCTCCTATAATTCACCCCTCCACTTT
TRBV7-3	few	TRBJ2-1	-	CASSPPGRDNEQFF	TGTGCCAGCAGCCCTCCGGGGCGGGACAATGAGCAGTTCTTC
TRBV6-5	many	TRBJ1-6	-	CASSTKTEAYNSPLHF	TGTGCCAGCAGTACTAAGACGGAGGCCTATAATTCACCCCTCCACTTT
TRBV20-1	many	TRBJ1-1	-	CSAMENTEAFF	TGCAGTGCTATGGAGAACACTGAAGCTTTCTTT
TRBV20-1	many	TRBJ1-2	TRBD1	CSARGTGADYGYTF	TGCAGTGCTAGAGGGACAGGGGCCGACTATGGCTACACCTTC
TRBV4-2	-	TRBJ2-7	-	CASSQDRAGTYEQYF	TGCGCCAGCAGCCAAGATCGCGCAGGGACCTACGAGCAGTACTTC